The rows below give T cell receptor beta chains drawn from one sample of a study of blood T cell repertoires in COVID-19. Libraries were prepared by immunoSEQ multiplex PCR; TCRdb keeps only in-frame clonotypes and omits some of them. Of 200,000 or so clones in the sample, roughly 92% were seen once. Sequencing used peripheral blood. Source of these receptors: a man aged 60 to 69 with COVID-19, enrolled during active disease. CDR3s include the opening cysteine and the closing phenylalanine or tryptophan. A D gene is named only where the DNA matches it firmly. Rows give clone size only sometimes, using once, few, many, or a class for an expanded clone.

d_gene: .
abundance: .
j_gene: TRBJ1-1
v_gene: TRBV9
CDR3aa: CASSERRNTEAFF
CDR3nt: TGTGCCAGCAGCGAAAGGAGGAACACTGAAGCTTTCTTT

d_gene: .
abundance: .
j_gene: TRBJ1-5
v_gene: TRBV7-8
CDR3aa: CASSLATLSPNQPQHF
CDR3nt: TGTGCCAGCAGCTTAGCGACTCTGAGTCCAAATCAGCCCCAGCATTTT

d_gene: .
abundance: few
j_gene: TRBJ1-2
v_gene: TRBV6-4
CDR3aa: CASRSEGGNGYTF
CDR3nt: TGTGCCAGCCGTAGTGAGGGAGGTAATGGCTACACCTTC

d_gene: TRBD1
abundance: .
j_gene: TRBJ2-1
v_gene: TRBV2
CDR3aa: CASYDRGGLYEQFF
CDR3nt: TGTGCCAGTTACGACAGGGGAGGTCTGTATGAGCAGTTCTTC

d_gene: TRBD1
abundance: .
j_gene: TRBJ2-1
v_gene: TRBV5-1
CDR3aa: CASSQRQGGNNEQFF
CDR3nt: TGCGCCAGCAGCCAAAGACAGGGGGGAAACAATGAGCAGTTCTTC

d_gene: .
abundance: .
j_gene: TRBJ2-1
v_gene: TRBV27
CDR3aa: CASMDGGNPYNEQFF
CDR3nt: TGTGCCAGCATGGACGGCGGGAACCCCTACAATGAGCAGTTCTTC

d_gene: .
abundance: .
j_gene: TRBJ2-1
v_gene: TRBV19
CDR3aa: CASSISSYNEQFF
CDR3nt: TGTGCCAGTAGTATTAGCTCCTACAATGAGCAGTTCTTC

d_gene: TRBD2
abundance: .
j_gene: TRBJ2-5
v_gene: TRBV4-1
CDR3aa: CASSQRTSFQETQYF
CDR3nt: TGCGCCAGCAGCCAAAGGACTAGCTTTCAAGAGACCCAGTACTTC

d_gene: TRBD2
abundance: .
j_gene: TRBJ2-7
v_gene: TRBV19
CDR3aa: CASSTLAGSYEQYF
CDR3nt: TGTGCCAGTAGTACCCTAGCGGGTTCGTACGAGCAGTACTTC

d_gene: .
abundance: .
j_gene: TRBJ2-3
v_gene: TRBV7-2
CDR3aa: CASSLGGGAADTQYF
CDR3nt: TGTGCCAGCAGCTTAGGAGGGGGGGCCGCAGATACGCAGTATTTT

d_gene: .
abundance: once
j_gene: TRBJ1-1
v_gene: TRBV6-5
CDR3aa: CASSYSNRANTEAFF
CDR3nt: TGTGCCAGCAGTTACTCCAACAGGGCGAACACTGAAGCTTTCTTT

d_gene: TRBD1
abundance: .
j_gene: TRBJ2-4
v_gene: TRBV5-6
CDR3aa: CASSLSPGQGAAKNIQYF
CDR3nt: TGTGCCAGCAGCTTGTCCCCGGGACAGGGGGCGGCCAAAAACATTCAGTACTTC

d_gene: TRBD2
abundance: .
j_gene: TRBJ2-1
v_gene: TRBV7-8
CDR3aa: CASSLVQVGTSGYNEQFF
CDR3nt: TGTGCCAGCAGCTTAGTACAGGTGGGGACTAGCGGGTACAATGAGCAGTTCTTC

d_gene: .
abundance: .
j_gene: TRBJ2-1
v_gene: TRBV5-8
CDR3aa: CASSLKASSYNEQFF
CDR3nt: TGTGCCAGCAGCTTGAAAGCTTCCTCCTACAATGAGCAGTTCTTC

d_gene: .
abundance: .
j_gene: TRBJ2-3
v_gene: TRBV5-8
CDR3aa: CASSAGIRDTDTQYF
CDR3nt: TGTGCCAGCAGCGCAGGGATCAGAGACACAGATACGCAGTATTTT

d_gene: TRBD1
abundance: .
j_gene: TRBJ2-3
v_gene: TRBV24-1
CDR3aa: CATSDPGQGGTDTQYF
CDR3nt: TGTGCCACCAGTGATCCGGGACAGGGAGGCACAGATACGCAGTATTTT

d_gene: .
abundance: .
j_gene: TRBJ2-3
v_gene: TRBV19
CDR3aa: CASRPTGDLREYF
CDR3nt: TGTGCCAGTAGACCCACGGGGGACTTAAGGGAGTATTTT

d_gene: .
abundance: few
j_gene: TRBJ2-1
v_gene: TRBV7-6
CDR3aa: CASSLVPSSYNEQFF
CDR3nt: TGTGCCAGCAGCTTAGTCCCGAGCTCCTACAATGAGCAGTTCTTC

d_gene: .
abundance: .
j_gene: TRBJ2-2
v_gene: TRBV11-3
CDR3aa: CASSQPTGGGTGELFF
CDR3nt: TGTGCCAGCAGCCAACCCACAGGGGGGGGTACCGGGGAGCTGTTTTTT

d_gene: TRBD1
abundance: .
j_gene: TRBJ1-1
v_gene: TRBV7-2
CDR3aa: CASSPRDRGKAFF
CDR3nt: TGTGCCAGCAGCCCTCGGGACAGGGGGAAGGCTTTCTTT

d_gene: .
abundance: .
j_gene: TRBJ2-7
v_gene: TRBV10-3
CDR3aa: CAISERGSYEQYF
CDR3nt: TGTGCCATCAGTGAGAGAGGCTCCTACGAGCAGTACTTC

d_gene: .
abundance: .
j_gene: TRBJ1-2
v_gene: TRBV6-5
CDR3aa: CASRDPGLFGHTF
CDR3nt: TGTGCCAGCAGGGACCCTGGACTGTTCGGTCACACCTTC

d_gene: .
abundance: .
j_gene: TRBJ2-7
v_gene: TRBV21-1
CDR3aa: CASSKASMETGGPYEQYF
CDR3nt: TGTGCCAGCAGCAAAGCTAGTATGGAGACAGGGGGGCCCTACGAGCAGTACTTC

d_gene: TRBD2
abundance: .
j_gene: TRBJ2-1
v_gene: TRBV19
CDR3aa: CASSDGLAGAHNEQFF
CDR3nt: TGTGCCAGTAGTGATGGGCTAGCGGGAGCTCACAATGAGCAGTTCTTC

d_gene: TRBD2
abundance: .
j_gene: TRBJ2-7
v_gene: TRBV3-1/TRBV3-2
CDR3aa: CASSPSGGEQYF
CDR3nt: TGTGCCAGCAGCCCAAGCGGGGGCGAGCAGTACTTC

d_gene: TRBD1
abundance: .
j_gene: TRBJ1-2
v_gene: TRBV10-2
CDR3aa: CASSETGGWRYGYTF
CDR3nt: TGCGCCAGCAGTGAGACAGGGGGCTGGAGGTATGGCTACACCTTC

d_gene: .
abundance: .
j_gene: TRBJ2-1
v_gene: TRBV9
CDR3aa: CASSATSYNEQFF
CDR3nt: TGTGCCAGCAGCGCAACTAGCTACAATGAGCAGTTCTTC

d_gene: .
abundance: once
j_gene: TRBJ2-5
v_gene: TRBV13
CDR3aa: CASSLAGETQYF
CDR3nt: TGTGCCAGCAGCTTAGCCGGGGAGACCCAGTACTTC

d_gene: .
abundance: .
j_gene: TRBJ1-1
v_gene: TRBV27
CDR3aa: CASSLVRTNTEAFF
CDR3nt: TGTGCCAGCAGTTTGGTCAGAACGAACACTGAAGCTTTCTTT

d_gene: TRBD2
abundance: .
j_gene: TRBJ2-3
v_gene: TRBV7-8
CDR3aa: CASSLSGVSDTQYF
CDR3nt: TGTGCCAGCAGCTTAAGCGGGGTGTCAGATACGCAGTATTTT

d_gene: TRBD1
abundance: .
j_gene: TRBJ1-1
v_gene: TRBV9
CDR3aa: CASSAQTGGNTEAFF
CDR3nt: TGTGCCAGCAGCGCACAGACAGGGGGGAACACTGAAGCTTTCTTT

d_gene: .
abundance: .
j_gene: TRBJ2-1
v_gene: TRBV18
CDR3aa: CASSPPVGRDSYNEQFF
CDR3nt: TGTGCCAGCTCACCACCAGTTGGGCGGGACTCCTACAATGAGCAGTTCTTC

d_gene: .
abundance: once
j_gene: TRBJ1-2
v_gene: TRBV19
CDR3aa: CASSKGGRTDQRGYGYTF
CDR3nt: TGTGCCAGTAGTAAGGGGGGGAGGACAGATCAACGAGGCTATGGCTACACCTTC

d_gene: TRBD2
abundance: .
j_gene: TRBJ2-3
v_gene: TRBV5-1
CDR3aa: CASSLVREADTQYF
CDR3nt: TGCGCCAGCAGCTTGGTACGGGAGGCAGATACGCAGTATTTT

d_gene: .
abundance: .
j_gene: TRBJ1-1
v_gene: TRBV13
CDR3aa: CASSPRVRNTEAFF
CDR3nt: TGTGCCAGCAGCCCCAGGGTTCGAAACACTGAAGCTTTCTTT

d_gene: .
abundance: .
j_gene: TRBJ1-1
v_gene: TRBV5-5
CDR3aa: CASSFSGLMRGLNTEAFF
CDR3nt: TGTGCCAGCAGCTTTTCGGGACTCATGAGAGGGTTGAACACTGAAGCTTTCTTT